The T cell receptor beta chain under discussion was sequenced for a study of blood T cells in healthy people across ages. The wider study: Capturing about one barcoded beta molecule per two T cells was achieved by template switching.

Looked up from germline, CDR1 is DFQATT and CDR2 is SNEGSKA (reference sequence). The CDR3 contains 15 residues. Worth noting for this clonotype: The antigen is not known. Compared with germline, one end of the junction differs, possibly owing to a read error.

Overall study results and limits: The diversity estimates, figures obtained from one million T cells, were considered underestimates. Both naive CD4+ cell counts and diversity were greater in long-lived donors than in aged donors.

A sample-barcoded 5' primer and a J-beta primer mix were used in a second PCR of roughly 7 to 11 cycles. One entry per CDR3 protein, called by TCRdb with MiXCR from the 5' RACE reads. Of some 550,000 distinct CDR3 sequences listed, roughly 48% are singletons. What was sequenced was blood. The rearrangement joins TRBV20-1 to TRBJ2-1; 11 bases agree with TRBD2. The TCR was taken from a man aged 80 or over in good health. In DNA, the CDR3 is TGCAGTGCTGGCCTCGGACTAGCGGGTGCCAATGAGCTGTTCTTC. Its protein is CSAGLGLAGANELFF.